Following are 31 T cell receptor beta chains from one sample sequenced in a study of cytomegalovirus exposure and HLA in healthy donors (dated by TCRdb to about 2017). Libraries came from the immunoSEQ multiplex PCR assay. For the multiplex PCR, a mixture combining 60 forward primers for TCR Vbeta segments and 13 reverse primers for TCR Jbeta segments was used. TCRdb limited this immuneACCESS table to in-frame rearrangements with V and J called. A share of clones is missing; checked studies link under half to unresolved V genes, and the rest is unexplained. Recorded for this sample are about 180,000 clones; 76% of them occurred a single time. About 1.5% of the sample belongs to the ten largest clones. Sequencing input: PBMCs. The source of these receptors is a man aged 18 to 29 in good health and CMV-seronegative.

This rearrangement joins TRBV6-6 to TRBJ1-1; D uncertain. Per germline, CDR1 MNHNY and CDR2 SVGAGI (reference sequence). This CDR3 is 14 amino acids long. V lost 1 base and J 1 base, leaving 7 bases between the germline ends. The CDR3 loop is CASSYFAGNTEAFF. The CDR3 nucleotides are TGTGCCAGCAGTTACTTTGCGGGGAACACTGAAGCTTTCTTT.

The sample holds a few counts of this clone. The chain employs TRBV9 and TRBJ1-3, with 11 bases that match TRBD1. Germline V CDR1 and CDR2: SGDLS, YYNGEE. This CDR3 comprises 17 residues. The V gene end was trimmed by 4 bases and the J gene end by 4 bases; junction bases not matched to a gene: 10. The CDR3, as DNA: TGTGCCAGCAGCTCATACCCGAGGACAGGGGGCGGAAACACCATATATTTT. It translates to CASSSYPRTGGGNTIYF.

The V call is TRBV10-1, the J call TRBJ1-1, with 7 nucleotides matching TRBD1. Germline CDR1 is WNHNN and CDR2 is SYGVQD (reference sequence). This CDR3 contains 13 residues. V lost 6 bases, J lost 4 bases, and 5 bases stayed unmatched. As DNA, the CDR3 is TGCGCCAGCAGCATGACAGGGCGCACTGAAGCTTTCTTT. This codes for CASSMTGRTEAFF.

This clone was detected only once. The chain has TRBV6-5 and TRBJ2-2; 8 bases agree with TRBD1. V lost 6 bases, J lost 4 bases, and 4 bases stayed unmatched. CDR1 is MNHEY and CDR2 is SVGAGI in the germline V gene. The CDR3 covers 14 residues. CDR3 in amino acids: CASRRTGSTGELFF. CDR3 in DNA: TGTGCCAGCAGACGGACAGGGAGCACCGGGGAGCTGTTTTTT.

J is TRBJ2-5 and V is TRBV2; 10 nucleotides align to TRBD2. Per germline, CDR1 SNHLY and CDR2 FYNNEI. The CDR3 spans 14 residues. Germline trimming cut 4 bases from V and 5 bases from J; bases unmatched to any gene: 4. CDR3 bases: TGTGCCAGCAGTGTAGCGGGGGGAGGGGAGACCCAGTACTTC. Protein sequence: CASSVAGGGETQYF.

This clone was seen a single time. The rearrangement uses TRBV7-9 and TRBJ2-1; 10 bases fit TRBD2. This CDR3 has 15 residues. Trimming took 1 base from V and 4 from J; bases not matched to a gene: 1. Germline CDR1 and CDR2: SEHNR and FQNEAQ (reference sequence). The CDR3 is CASSLGAGGYNEQFF. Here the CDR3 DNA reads TGTGCCAGCAGCTTAGGAGCGGGAGGGTACAATGAGCAGTTCTTC.

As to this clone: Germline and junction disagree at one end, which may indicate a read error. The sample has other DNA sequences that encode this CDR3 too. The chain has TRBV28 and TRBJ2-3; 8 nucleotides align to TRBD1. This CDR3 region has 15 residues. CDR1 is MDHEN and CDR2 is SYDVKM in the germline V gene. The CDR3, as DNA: TGCGCCAGCAGATTGGACAGGGCCAAGGCAGATACGCAGTATTTT. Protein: CASRLDRAKADTQYF.

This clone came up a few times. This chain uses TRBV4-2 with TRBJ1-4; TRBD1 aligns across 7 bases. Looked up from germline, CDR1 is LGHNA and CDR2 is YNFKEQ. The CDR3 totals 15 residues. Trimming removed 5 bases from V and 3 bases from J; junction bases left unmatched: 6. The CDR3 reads CASSTRQGANEKLFF. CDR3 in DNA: TGTGCCAGCAGCACTCGACAGGGAGCTAATGAAAAACTGTTTTTT.

Written as DNA, the CDR3 is TGCGCCAGCAGCTTGGCTGAGACAGGGTACTACGAGCAGTACTTC. It is translated as CASSLAETGYYEQYF. V gene TRBV5-1 combines with J gene TRBJ2-7, with 7 bases fitting TRBD1. V lost 0 bases and J lost 3; bases outside the gene matches: 6. From germline, CDR1 is SGHRS and CDR2 YFSETQ. This CDR3 region has 15 residues.

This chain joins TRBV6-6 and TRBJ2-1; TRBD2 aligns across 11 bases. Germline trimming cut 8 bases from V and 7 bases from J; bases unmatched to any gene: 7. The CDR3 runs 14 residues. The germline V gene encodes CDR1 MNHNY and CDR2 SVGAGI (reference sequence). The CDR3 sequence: CASRGASGGNEQFF. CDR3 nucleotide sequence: TGTGCCAGCCGTGGGGCTAGCGGGGGGAATGAGCAGTTCTTC.

DNA for the CDR3: TGTGCCAGCAGTGACTCGACTAGCGGGGGGGGTTACAATGAGCAGTTCTTC. Its protein product is CASSDSTSGGGYNEQFF. The chain is built from TRBV6-4 and TRBJ2-1; TRBD2 matches at 14 bases. CDR1 and CDR2 from the germline V gene are MRHNA and SNTAGT. The CDR3 contains 17 residues. V shed 0 bases and J 4 bases; nucleotides not matched to a gene: 2.

The CDR3 spells CASSSTERTANYGYTF. The CDR3, as DNA: TGTGCCAGCAGCTCCACGGAGCGAACCGCTAACTATGGCTACACCTTC. The chain links TRBV5-6 to TRBJ1-2; D unresolved. Germline V gene data show CDR1 as SGHDT and CDR2 as YYEEEE. V was pared by 3 bases and J by 0 bases, with 15 bases between. The CDR3 is made up of 16 amino acids.

The CDR3 protein is CASSLKLGRGANQPQHF. CDR3 in DNA: TGTGCCAGCAGTTTAAAGCTCGGCAGGGGGGCGAATCAGCCCCAGCATTTT. The chain combines TRBV28 with TRBJ1-5; 7 nucleotides align to TRBD1. Germline V gives CDR1 MDHEN, CDR2 SYDVKM. V shed 2 bases, J shed 4 bases, and the junction held 11 bases outside the gene matches. This CDR3 spans 17 amino acids.

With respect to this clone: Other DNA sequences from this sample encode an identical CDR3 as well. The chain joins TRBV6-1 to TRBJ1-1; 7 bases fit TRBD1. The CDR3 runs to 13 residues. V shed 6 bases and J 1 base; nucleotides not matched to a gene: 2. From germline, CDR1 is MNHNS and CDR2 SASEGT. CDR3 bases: TGTGCCAGCAGCGGGGACAGGAACACTGAAGCTTTCTTT. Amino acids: CASSGDRNTEAFF.

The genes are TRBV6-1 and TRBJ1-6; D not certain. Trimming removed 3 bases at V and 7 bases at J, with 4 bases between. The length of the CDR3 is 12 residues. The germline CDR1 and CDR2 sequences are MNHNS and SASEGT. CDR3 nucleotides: TGTGCCAGCAGTGACAGAAATTCACCCCTCCACTTT. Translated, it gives CASSDRNSPLHF.

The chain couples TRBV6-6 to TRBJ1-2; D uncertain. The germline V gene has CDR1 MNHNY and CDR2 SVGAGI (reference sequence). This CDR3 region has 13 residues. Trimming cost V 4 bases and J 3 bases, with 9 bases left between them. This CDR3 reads CASSSRRDYGYTF. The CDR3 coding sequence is TGTGCCAGCAGTTCCCGACGGGACTATGGCTACACCTTC.

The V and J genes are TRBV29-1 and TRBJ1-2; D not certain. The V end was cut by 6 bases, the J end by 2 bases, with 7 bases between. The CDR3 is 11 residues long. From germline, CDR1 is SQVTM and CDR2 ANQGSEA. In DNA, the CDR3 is TGCAGCGTAGCCTCCAACTATGGCTACACCTTC. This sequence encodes CSVASNYGYTF.

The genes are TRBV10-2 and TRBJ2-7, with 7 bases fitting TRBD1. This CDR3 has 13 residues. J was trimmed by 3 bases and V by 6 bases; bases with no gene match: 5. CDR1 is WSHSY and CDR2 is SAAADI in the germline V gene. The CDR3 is CASRFNRGYEQYF. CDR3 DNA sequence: TGCGCCAGCAGATTCAACAGGGGCTACGAGCAGTACTTC.

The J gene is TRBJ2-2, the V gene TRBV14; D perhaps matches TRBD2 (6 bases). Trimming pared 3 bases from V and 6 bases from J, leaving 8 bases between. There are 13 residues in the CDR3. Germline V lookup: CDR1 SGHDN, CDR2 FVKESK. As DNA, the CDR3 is TGTGCCAGCAGCCACGGGGGTCCCGGGGAGCTGTTTTTT. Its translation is CASSHGGPGELFF.

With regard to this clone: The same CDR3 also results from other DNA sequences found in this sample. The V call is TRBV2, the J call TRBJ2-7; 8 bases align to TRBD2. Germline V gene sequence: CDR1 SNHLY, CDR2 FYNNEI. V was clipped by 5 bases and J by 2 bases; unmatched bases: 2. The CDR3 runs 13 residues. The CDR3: CASSRAGAYEQYF. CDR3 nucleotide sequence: TGTGCCAGCAGTCGAGCGGGGGCCTACGAGCAGTACTTC.

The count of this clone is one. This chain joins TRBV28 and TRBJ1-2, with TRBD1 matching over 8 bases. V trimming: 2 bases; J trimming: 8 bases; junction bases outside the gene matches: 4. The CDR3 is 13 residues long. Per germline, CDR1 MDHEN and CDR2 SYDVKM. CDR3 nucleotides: TGTGCCAGCAGTTTACAGGGGGCCGGGGGCTACACCTTC. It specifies CASSLQGAGGYTF.

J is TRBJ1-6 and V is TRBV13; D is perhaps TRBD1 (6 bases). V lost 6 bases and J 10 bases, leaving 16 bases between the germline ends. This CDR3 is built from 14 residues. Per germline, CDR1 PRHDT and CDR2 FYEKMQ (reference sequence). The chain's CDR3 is CASSSRGLRSPLHF. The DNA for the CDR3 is TGTGCCAGCAGTTCTAGGGGGTTACGGTCACCCCTCCACTTT.

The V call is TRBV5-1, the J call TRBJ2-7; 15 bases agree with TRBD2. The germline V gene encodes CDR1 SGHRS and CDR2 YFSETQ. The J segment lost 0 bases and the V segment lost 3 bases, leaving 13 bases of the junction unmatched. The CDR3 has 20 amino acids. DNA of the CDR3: TGCGCCAGCAGCTGGGCCCCGGGACTAGCGGGAGGCCGACTCTCCTACGAGCAGTACTTC. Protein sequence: CASSWAPGLAGGRLSYEQYF.

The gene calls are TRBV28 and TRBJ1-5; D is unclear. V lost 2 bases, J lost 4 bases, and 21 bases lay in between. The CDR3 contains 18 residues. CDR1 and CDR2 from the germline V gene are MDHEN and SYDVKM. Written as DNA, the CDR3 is TGTGCCAGCAGTTTACTTGGTGGGAGGCAGAAACCAAATCAGCCCCAGCATTTT. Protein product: CASSLLGGRQKPNQPQHF.

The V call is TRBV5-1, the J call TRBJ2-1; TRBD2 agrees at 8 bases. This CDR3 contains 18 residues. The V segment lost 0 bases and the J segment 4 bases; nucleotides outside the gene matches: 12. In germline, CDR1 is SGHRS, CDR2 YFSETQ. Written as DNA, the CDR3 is TGCGCCAGCAGCTTGGAGTTAACTAGCGGCTTATTTTACAATGAGCAGTTCTTC. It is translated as CASSLELTSGLFYNEQFF.

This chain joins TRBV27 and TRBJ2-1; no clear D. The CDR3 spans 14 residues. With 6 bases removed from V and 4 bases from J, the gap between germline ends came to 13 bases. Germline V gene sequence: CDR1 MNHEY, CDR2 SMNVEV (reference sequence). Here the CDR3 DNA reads TGTGCCAGCAGCCCAGTCGCCCCTTACAATGAGCAGTTCTTC. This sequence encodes CASSPVAPYNEQFF.

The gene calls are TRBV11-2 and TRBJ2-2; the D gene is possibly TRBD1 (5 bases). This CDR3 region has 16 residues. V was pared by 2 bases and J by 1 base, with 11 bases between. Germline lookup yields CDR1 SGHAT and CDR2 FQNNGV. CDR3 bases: TGTGCCAGCAGCTTACAGGGCACTAAGAACACCGGGGAGCTGTTTTTT. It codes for CASSLQGTKNTGELFF.

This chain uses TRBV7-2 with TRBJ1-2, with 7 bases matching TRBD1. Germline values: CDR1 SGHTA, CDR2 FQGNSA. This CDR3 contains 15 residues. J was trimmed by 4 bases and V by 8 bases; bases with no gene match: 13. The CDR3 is CASSAAAGGIYGYTF. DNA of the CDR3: TGTGCCAGCTCAGCCGCGGCAGGGGGTATCTATGGCTACACCTTC.

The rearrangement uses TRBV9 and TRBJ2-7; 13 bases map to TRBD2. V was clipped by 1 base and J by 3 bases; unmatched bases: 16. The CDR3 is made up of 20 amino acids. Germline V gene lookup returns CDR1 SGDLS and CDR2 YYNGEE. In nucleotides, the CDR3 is TGTGCCAGCAGCGTACCTCCAGAACCGGCCGGACTAGCGGGAGTCTACGAGCAGTACTTC. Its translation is CASSVPPEPAGLAGVYEQYF.

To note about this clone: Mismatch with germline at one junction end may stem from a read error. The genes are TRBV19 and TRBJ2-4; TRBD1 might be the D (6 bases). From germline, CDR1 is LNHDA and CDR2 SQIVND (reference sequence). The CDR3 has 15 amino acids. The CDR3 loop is CASSLDRFVPNIQYF. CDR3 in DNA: TGTGCCAGTAGTTTAGACAGGTTTGTCCCCAACATTCAGTACTTC. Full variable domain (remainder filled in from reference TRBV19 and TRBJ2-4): DGGITQSPKYLFRKEGQNVTLSCEQNLNHDAMYWYRQDPGQGLRLIYYSQIVNDFQKGDIAEGYSVSREKKESFPLTVTSAQKNPTAFYLCASSLDRFVPNIQYFGAGTRLSVL.

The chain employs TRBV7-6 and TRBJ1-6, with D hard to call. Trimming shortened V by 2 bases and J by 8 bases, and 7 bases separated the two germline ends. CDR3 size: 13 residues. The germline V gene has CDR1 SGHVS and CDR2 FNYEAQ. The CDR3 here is CASSLLADSPLHF. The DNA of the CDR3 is TGTGCCAGCAGCTTACTTGCGGATTCACCCCTCCACTTT.